The source of this TCR beta chain is a study of cytomegalovirus exposure and HLA in healthy donors. The germline V gene encodes CDR1 SGHTA and CDR2 FQGNSA. The V end lost 5 bases, the J end lost 9 bases, and 12 bases lay between the germline ends. The CDR3 is 12 amino acids. Some clones are missing from TCRdb's copy, which holds only in-frame ones; the method was immunoSEQ multiplex PCR. The sample contains over 200,000 clones, roughly 85% of which appear only once. This chain joins TRBV7-2 and TRBJ2-3; TRBD2 is a possible D gene (5 bases). The material sequenced was PBMCs. This receptor was obtained from a woman between 18 and 30 years old in good health and CMV-seronegative. CDR3 sequence: CASSRGTTTQYF. The CDR3 bases are TGTGCCAGCAGCCGGGGAACAACCACGCAGTATTTT. The entire variable domain, with the rest obtained from reference TRBV7-2 and TRBJ2-3, is as follows: GAGVSQSPSNKVTEKGKDVELRCDPISGHTALYWYRQSLGQGLEFLIYFQGNSAPDKSGLPSDRFSAERTGGSVSTLTIQRTQQEDSAVYLCASSRGTTTQYFGPGTRLTVL.